A single sample gave rise to the 29 T cell receptor beta chains below, sequenced in a study of blood T cell repertoires in COVID-19. The assay was immunoSEQ multiplex PCR, and TCRdb's table has in-frame clones only and misses some. The sample lists about 270,000 clones; more than 80% were seen once. Sample: PBMCs or T cells enriched from blood (not recorded which). These receptors were taken from a woman aged 25 to 39 with acute COVID-19.

The V and J genes are TRBV9 and TRBJ2-7; tentative D call: TRBD1 (6 bases). The CDR3 has 14 residues. V was pared by 0 bases and J by 4 bases, with 11 bases between. The germline V gene has CDR1 SGDLS and CDR2 YYNGEE. Written as DNA, the CDR3 is TGTGCCAGCAGCGTAGCAGGGGAAATTTACGAGCAGTACTTC. It is translated as CASSVAGEIYEQYF.

V gene TRBV7-2 combines with J gene TRBJ2-5; 9 nucleotides align to TRBD2. Germline V lookup: CDR1 SGHTA, CDR2 FQGNSA. The CDR3 length is 16 residues. The J segment lost 5 bases and the V segment lost 5 bases, leaving 12 bases of the junction unmatched. The chain's CDR3 is CASSTGVSGSVETQYF. For the CDR3, the DNA is TGTGCCAGCAGCACGGGAGTTAGCGGGAGTGTGGAGACCCAGTACTTC. Looking up the rest from reference TRBV7-2 and TRBJ2-5 gives the full variable domain: GAGVSQSPSNKVTEKGKDVELRCDPISGHTALYWYRQSLGQGLEFLIYFQGNSAPDKSGLPSDRFSAERTGGSVSTLTIQRTQQEDSAVYLCASSTGVSGSVETQYFGPGTRLLVL.

This chain connects TRBV4-2 to TRBJ1-6; TRBD1 might be the D (5 bases). The CDR3 is 14 amino acids. Germline CDR1 and CDR2: LGHNA and YNFKEQ. The V gene lost 0 bases and the J gene lost 10 bases, with 10 bases spanning the gap. CDR3 coding DNA: TGTGCCAGCAGCCAAGACGGGGGGGGATCACCCCTCCACTTT. It encodes CASSQDGGGSPLHF.

This clone was observed a single time. The chain employs TRBV19 and TRBJ2-7; TRBD1 matches 10 bases. The CDR3 runs 15 residues. Trimming at V came to 4 bases and at J to 4 bases, leaving 7 bases not matched to a gene. Germline V gene sequence: CDR1 LNHDA, CDR2 SQIVND (reference sequence). The CDR3 is CASSNRQGARYEQYF. The CDR3 DNA sequence: TGTGCCAGTAGTAACCGACAGGGGGCGCGGTACGAGCAGTACTTC.

This chain uses TRBV3-1 (or the pseudogene TRBV3-2) with TRBJ2-5, with TRBD2 matching over 12 bases. Germline V lookup: CDR1 LGHDT, CDR2 YNNKEL (reference sequence). The CDR3 is 17 residues long. After removal of 3 bases from V and 1 base from J, the junction contained 6 bases not matched to a gene. The CDR3 bases are TGTGCCAGCAGCCACCTGGGACTAGCGGGCTCCCAAGAGACCCAGTACTTC. This encodes CASSHLGLAGSQETQYF.

The chain is built from TRBV28 and TRBJ1-1; D gene unclear. Per germline, CDR1 MDHEN and CDR2 SYDVKM. The CDR3 runs 11 residues. V gave up 6 bases and J gave up 1 base, with 3 bases separating them. CDR3 protein: CASSQNTEAFF. CDR3 coding DNA: TGTGCCAGCAGCCAGAACACTGAAGCTTTCTTT.

V usage is TRBV2 and J usage is TRBJ2-5, with D possibly being TRBD1 (5 bases). Trimming took 6 bases from V and 0 from J, leaving 5 bases between them. The CDR3 is 12 residues long. Germline values: CDR1 SNHLY, CDR2 FYNNEI. The CDR3 loop reads CASRDNQETQYF. DNA of the CDR3: TGTGCCAGCAGGGACAACCAAGAGACCCAGTACTTC.

This clone was counted once. This chain links TRBV30 with TRBJ2-7, with D unclear. CDR3 size: 11 residues. Germline V gene data show CDR1 as GTSNPN and CDR2 as SVGIG (reference sequence). Between the trimmed V and J ends, which lost 3 bases and 3 bases, there was a span of 6 bases. DNA for the CDR3: TGTGCCTGGAGAAGAGGCTACGAGCAGTACTTC. Amino acids: CAWRRGYEQYF.

This clone was picked up one time. The chain joins TRBV7-2 to TRBJ1-2; D gene unclear. The CDR3 covers 16 residues. Germline V lookup: CDR1 SGHTA, CDR2 FQGNSA. With 5 bases removed from V and 2 bases from J, the gap between germline ends came to 18 bases. CDR3 DNA: TGTGCCAGCAGCAGGGTTGAGGTAGCGACGAACTATGGCTACACCTTC. It specifies CASSRVEVATNYGYTF.

V and J are TRBV21-1 and TRBJ1-5; the table assigns TRBD1, which was not confirmed against the DNA. TRBV21-1 is a pseudogene. The CDR3 runs to 11 residues. The CDR3 DNA follows: TGTGCCAGCAGCAAACCACAGCCCCAGCATTTT. It specifies CASSKPQPQHF.

V is TRBV19 and J is TRBJ1-2; perhaps TRBD1 as D (6 bases). The germline CDR1 and CDR2 sequences are LNHDA and SQIVND (reference sequence). This CDR3 is built from 14 residues. The ends were cut back, 3 bases at V and 4 bases at J, with 12 bases in the middle. CDR3 nucleotide sequence: TGTGCCAGTAGTATTGGGGACACAATCTATGGCTACACCTTC. Translation gives CASSIGDTIYGYTF.

J is TRBJ2-7 and V is TRBV6-1; 10 nucleotides align to TRBD2. Germline CDR1 and CDR2: MNHNS and SASEGT. After removal of 4 bases from V and 2 bases from J, the junction contained 8 bases not matched to a gene. The CDR3 spans 16 residues. CDR3 loop: CASSVLLGTSAYEQYF. CDR3 DNA sequence: TGTGCCAGCAGTGTTTTACTTGGGACTAGCGCCTACGAGCAGTACTTC.

The chain's CDR3 is CASSLTSGEPYEQYF. In DNA form, the CDR3 reads TGTGCCAGCAGCTTAACTAGCGGGGAACCCTACGAGCAGTACTTC. V and J are TRBV7-2 and TRBJ2-7; 10 bases match TRBD2. Trimming at V came to 2 bases and at J to 2 bases, leaving 3 bases not matched to a gene. Germline V gene sequence: CDR1 SGHTA, CDR2 FQGNSA. CDR3 length equals 15 residues.

V usage is TRBV10-1 and J usage is TRBJ1-2, with D uncertain. This CDR3 region has 14 residues. Trimming cost V 2 bases and J 5 bases, with 12 bases left between them. CDR1 and CDR2 from the germline V gene are WNHNN and SYGVQD (reference sequence). DNA of the CDR3: TGCGCCAGCAGTGAGAGGAGGTTCATATATGGCTACACCTTC. Encoded protein: CASSERRFIYGYTF.

The V gene is TRBV19, the J gene TRBJ2-7; maybe TRBD2 (6 bases). Germline values: CDR1 LNHDA, CDR2 SQIVND (reference sequence). CDR3 length: 14 residues. Trimming cost V 6 bases and J 3 bases, with 15 bases left between them. The CDR3 spells CASSLAGRGYEQYF. CDR3 bases: TGTGCCAGTAGCCTGGCGGGGAGAGGCTACGAGCAGTACTTC.

The J gene is TRBJ1-4, the V gene TRBV2; D uncertain. The V end lost 1 base, the J end lost 3 bases, and 12 bases lay between the germline ends. The germline V gene has CDR1 SNHLY and CDR2 FYNNEI. This CDR3 contains 16 residues. CDR3 amino acids: CASSEGARGSNEKLFF. The CDR3 nucleotides read TGTGCCAGCAGTGAAGGAGCTCGCGGTTCTAATGAAAAACTGTTTTTT.

V usage is TRBV24-1 and J usage is TRBJ2-3; tentatively, D is TRBD2 (7 bases). V was pared by 2 bases and J by 5 bases, with 22 bases between. This CDR3 contains 18 residues. Germline V CDR1 and CDR2: KGHDR, SFDVKD. The CDR3 spells CATSDSPTEGGGRDTQYF. CDR3 DNA: TGTGCCACCAGTGATTCCCCCACTGAGGGGGGGGGAAGAGATACGCAGTATTTT.

V usage is TRBV27 and J usage is TRBJ1-4, with D possibly matching TRBD1 (5 bases). CDR3 size: 14 residues. Between the trimmed V and J ends, which lost 5 bases and 8 bases, there was a span of 15 bases. The germline CDR1 and CDR2 sequences are MNHEY and SMNVEV (reference sequence). The CDR3, as DNA: TGTGCCAGCAGTCAACGGGGACTTGGGGAAAAACTGTTTTTT. It is translated as CASSQRGLGEKLFF.

The V gene is TRBV10-3, the J gene TRBJ2-7, with D perhaps matching TRBD1 (6 bases). CDR1 is ENHRY, CDR2 SYGVKD, per germline. This CDR3 spans 16 amino acids. Trimming took 2 bases from V and 3 from J, leaving 17 bases between them. CDR3 loop: CAISERAGVHFYEQYF. As DNA, the CDR3 is TGTGCCATCAGTGAGAGGGCAGGGGTACATTTCTACGAGCAGTACTTC.

This chain connects TRBV19 to TRBJ1-2; 8 bases line up with TRBD1. J lost 8 bases, V lost 9 bases, and 11 bases had no gene match. The V gene's germline CDR1 is LNHDA and CDR2 SQIVND (reference sequence). The CDR3 has 13 amino acids. This CDR3 is CASHLQGAKGYTF. For the CDR3, the DNA is TGTGCCAGCCACCTCCAGGGGGCGAAGGGCTACACCTTC.

The chain's CDR3 is CASSSAWARSLDEQFF. The CDR3 bases are TGTGCCAGCAGCTCGGCCTGGGCACGTTCGTTAGATGAGCAGTTCTTC. V is TRBV5-5 and J is TRBJ2-1; D gene unclear. Germline V CDR1 and CDR2: SGHKS, YYEKEE (reference sequence). The CDR3 is made up of 16 amino acids. V gave up 3 bases and J gave up 8 bases, with 21 bases separating them.

This sequence joins TRBV4-1 and TRBJ2-7; 7 positions match TRBD1. Germline-derived CDR1 and CDR2 are MGHRA and YSYEKL. This CDR3 region has 14 residues. The V gene end was trimmed by 4 bases and the J gene end by 4 bases; junction bases not matched to a gene: 7. This chain's CDR3 is CASSRGTVEYEQYF. The CDR3 nucleotides read TGCGCCAGCAGCCGTGGGACAGTAGAATACGAGCAGTACTTC.

The chain carries TRBV28 and TRBJ1-1; D is uncertain. Deletions cut 6 bases from V and 3 bases from J, with 14 bases between. Germline V gives CDR1 MDHEN, CDR2 SYDVKM. This CDR3 region has 14 residues. CDR3 residues: CASSSGLGDTEAFF. CDR3 nucleotides: TGTGCCAGCAGCTCCGGACTGGGCGACACTGAAGCTTTCTTT.

The chain combines TRBV2 with TRBJ1-4, with TRBD1 matching 9 bases. The junction had 6 bases not matched to a gene; V was cut back by 5 bases and J by 8 bases. CDR1 and CDR2 from the germline V gene are SNHLY and FYNNEI. The CDR3 has 14 amino acids. CDR3 sequence (DNA): TGTGCCAGCAGTTCGGACAGGGGAGGGGAAAAACTGTTTTTT. This encodes CASSSDRGGEKLFF.

The J gene is TRBJ2-1, the V gene TRBV7-3; 10 bases map to TRBD1. The length of the CDR3 is 18 residues. Germline V gene data show CDR1 as SGHTA and CDR2 as FQGTGA. With V trimmed by 2 bases and J by 5 bases, 12 bases remained unmatched. The CDR3 coding sequence is TGTGCCAGCAGCTTACTCGACAGGGGGCGGGAGATCAACAATGAGCAGTTCTTC. This encodes CASSLLDRGREINNEQFF. The variable domain in full, completed from reference TRBV7-3 and TRBJ2-1, reads GAGVSQTPSNKVTEKGKYVELRCDPISGHTALYWYRQSLGQGPEFLIYFQGTGAADDSGLPNDRFFAVRPEGSVSTLKIQRTERGDSAVYLCASSLLDRGREINNEQFFGPGTRLTVL.

This clone was recorded a few times. The V call is TRBV11-2, the J call TRBJ2-7; D is unresolved. CDR3 length equals 12 residues. The germline V and J ends were trimmed by 4 bases and 2 bases, with 6 bases remaining between them. Per germline, CDR1 SGHAT and CDR2 FQNNGV. The CDR3 here is CASSSRTYEQYF. DNA for the CDR3: TGTGCCAGCAGCTCGCGGACCTACGAGCAGTACTTC.

This rearrangement joins TRBV5-1 to TRBJ2-1; 8 nucleotides agree with TRBD2. The germline CDR1 and CDR2 sequences are SGHRS and YFSETQ. The length of the CDR3 is 16 residues. The trim removed 0 bases at V and 3 bases at J, leaving 5 bases unmatched. The CDR3 DNA reads TGCGCCAGCAGCTTGGCCTCGGCGGGAGGCTACAATGAGCAGTTCTTC. Residues: CASSLASAGGYNEQFF.

The chain links TRBV10-1 to TRBJ1-2; tentative D call: TRBD1 (5 bases). Trimming shortened V by 6 bases and J by 10 bases, and 18 bases separated the two germline ends. The CDR3 extends over 13 amino acids. CDR1 WNHNN and CDR2 SYGVQD come from the germline V gene (reference sequence). DNA for the CDR3: TGCGCCAGCAGGCCAAACTCAGACAGTCCCTACACCTTC. The encoded protein is CASRPNSDSPYTF.

The V call is TRBV2, the J call TRBJ2-7; 7 positions agree with TRBD2. J was trimmed by 0 bases and V by 11 bases; bases with no gene match: 7. The CDR3 contains 13 residues. Germline V CDR1 and CDR2: SNHLY, FYNNEI. The CDR3 reads CAFTSASSYEQYF. CDR3 DNA sequence: TGTGCCTTCACTAGCGCAAGCTCCTACGAGCAGTACTTC.